This T cell receptor (beta chain) comes out of a study of CD8+ T cells in alopecia areata. As the sequencing template, cDNA was produced by extracting RNA and reverse transcribing it. Only in-frame clones appear in the TCRdb table, and some are missing; sequencing was by immunoSEQ multiplex PCR. Found here are more than 90,000 clones, about 60% of them singletons; the top ten hold 2.8%. Study-level results: Lesional scalp, notably in alopecia totalis/universalis, had clonality above that of normal scalp. Unlike in mice, where it was clearer, TCR sharing across patients was less clear, possibly HLA-related.

Separation by sorting yielded CD4+ and CD8+ T cells from PBMCs. As for this clone: Its target is unknown.

The receptor was derived from a human donor in good health. The sample was CD4+ T cells sorted from blood.

CDR3 bases: TGTGCCTGGACCTCCCCGGGGGTCCCCTACGAGCAGTACTTC. Protein sequence: CAWTSPGVPYEQYF. The chain has TRBV30 and TRBJ2-7, with D possibly matching TRBD2 (6 bases). Germline CDR1 reads GTSNPN; CDR2 reads SVGIG (reference sequence). Trimming took off 4 bases at V and 2 bases at J, with 15 bases between the two ends. The CDR3 has 14 residues.